This T cell receptor beta chain emerged from a study of control samples from healthy donors and cancer patients. Sequencing used immunoSEQ multiplex PCR; TCRdb keeps in-frame clones, though not all of them. The sample lists approximately 90,000 clones, approximately 95% occurring once. Germline V gives CDR1 MNHNS, CDR2 SASEGT. The length of the CDR3 is 15 residues. The V end lost 2 bases, the J end lost 5 bases, and 13 bases lay between the germline ends. Input material: blood. The chain uses TRBV6-1 and TRBJ2-1, with D maybe TRBD2 (5 bases). The sequence was obtained from a woman in her twenties or thirties in good health. DNA of the CDR3: TGTGCCAGCAGTGAAAGGCTAGCACTCGACAATGAGCAGTTCTTC. It yields the protein CASSERLALDNEQFF.